Reported below is one T cell receptor (beta chain). The V gene's germline CDR1 is SEHNR and CDR2 FQNEAQ (reference sequence). The CDR3 is made up of 12 amino acids. This specimen comes from a study of somatic mutations in cytotoxic T cells in rheumatoid arthritis. Assay: immunoSEQ multiplex PCR; the TCRdb copy retains only in-frame clones and omits some. The sample includes tens of thousands of clones, about 87% seen only once; the top ten take around 10%. Source material: CD8+ T cells sorted from blood. The gene calls are TRBV7-9 and TRBJ2-5; D is unclear. The end of the DNA is better explained by TRBJ2-7, so the J call may be wrong. This receptor was obtained from an adult with rheumatoid arthritis. In nucleotides, the CDR3 is TGTGCCAGCGGTCGTAGGGACTACGAGCAGTACTTC. As protein: CASGRRDYEQYF.